The 10 T cell receptor beta chains below all came from one sample that was sequenced in a study of shared clonotypes between healthy human individuals (dated by TCRdb to about 2020). The library was prepared using the immunoSEQ multiplex PCR assay. TCRdb mirrors the immuneACCESS table, restricted to in-frame sequences. Some clones are absent from its copies; in checked studies, under half trace to an unresolved V gene, and the reason for the others is unknown. This sample has about 1.5 million clones in its table, and 96% of those were observed once. Over 1% of the sample lies in the top ten. Sequencing was carried out using naive CD4+ T cells sorted from blood. In light of the paper, this sample's cell subset or site label describes: CD45RA+ positively selected. These receptors all come from a man in his thirties or forties in good health.

The CDR3 nucleotides are TGTGCCAGCAGTTTACCGCCCGAACCCCAGCATTTT. It yields the protein CASSLPPEPQHF. The gene calls are TRBV28 and TRBJ1-5; D gene ambiguous. V lost 2 bases to trimming and J lost 10 bases, with 9 bases between them. CDR3 size: 12 residues. CDR1 MDHEN and CDR2 SYDVKM come from the germline V gene.

The rearrangement joins TRBV19 to TRBJ2-1; a weak D match, TRBD1 (7 bases). This CDR3 is 16 amino acids long. The germline V and J ends were trimmed by 5 bases and 4 bases, with 18 bases remaining between them. The germline CDR1 and CDR2 sequences are LNHDA and SQIVND (reference sequence). CDR3 coding DNA: TGTGCCAGTAGTGCGGGGTCAGGGGGAAATTACAATGAGCAGTTCTTC. It encodes CASSAGSGGNYNEQFF.

The rearrangement uses TRBV9 and TRBJ1-5; no definite D call. Trimming removed 4 bases from V and 3 bases from J, with 14 bases in between. Germline V gives CDR1 SGDLS, CDR2 YYNGEE. The length of the CDR3 is 15 residues. CDR3 sequence (DNA): TGTGCCAGCAGCATTTCGGGAAGCCTCAATCAGCCCCAGCATTTT. Amino acid sequence: CASSISGSLNQPQHF. The full variable domain, in which reference TRBV9 and TRBJ1-5 provide the parts outside the CDR3, is DSGVTQTPKHLITATGQRVTLRCSPRSGDLSVYWYQQSLDQGLQFLIQYYNGEERAKGNILERFSAQQFPDLHSELNLSSLELGDSALYFCASSISGSLNQPQHFGDGTRLSIL.

This chain uses TRBV11-2 with TRBJ2-2; D unclear. The CDR3 runs 16 residues. The V gene lost 2 bases and the J gene lost 1 base, with 11 bases spanning the gap. From germline, CDR1 is SGHAT and CDR2 FQNNGV. CDR3 DNA: TGTGCCAGCAGCTTATTTCGTGTGCAGAACACCGGGGAGCTGTTTTTT. Protein: CASSLFRVQNTGELFF.

The V gene is TRBV7-9, the J gene TRBJ2-1; TRBD2 aligns across 10 bases. Germline V CDR1 and CDR2: SEHNR, FQNEAQ (reference sequence). This CDR3 spans 16 amino acids. With V trimmed by 3 bases and J by 1 base, 3 bases remained unmatched. The DNA of the CDR3 is TGTGCCAGCAGCTTGGAACTAGCGGGATCCTACAATGAGCAGTTCTTC. It encodes CASSLELAGSYNEQFF.

V usage is TRBV7-2 and J usage is TRBJ2-7, with TRBD2 as a possible D gene (5 bases). The CDR3 consists of 12 residues. V was clipped by 5 bases and J by 3 bases, with 8 bases between them. Germline V gene data show CDR1 as SGHTA and CDR2 as FQGNSA. CDR3 bases: TGTGCCAGCAGCCAGGCGGGCTACGAGCAGTACTTC. It codes for CASSQAGYEQYF.

The chain links TRBV19 to TRBJ2-7; 8 nucleotides agree with TRBD2. CDR1 LNHDA and CDR2 SQIVND come from the germline V gene (reference sequence). This CDR3 has 16 amino acids. The ends lost 6 bases at V and 4 bases at J; junction bases unmatched: 14. Here the CDR3 reads CASSPFGGGQKYEQYF. The CDR3 DNA is TGTGCCAGTAGCCCCTTCGGGGGGGGGCAGAAGTACGAGCAGTACTTC.

J is TRBJ1-1 and V is TRBV7-8; D is perhaps TRBD1 (6 bases). Looked up from germline, CDR1 is SGHVS and CDR2 is FQNEAQ. V dropped 3 bases and J dropped 1 base, with 18 bases sitting between them. The CDR3 totals 17 residues. CDR3 DNA sequence: TGTGCCAGCAGCTTTTCGGGACATAAACCCCCGAACACTGAAGCTTTCTTT. Amino acid sequence: CASSFSGHKPPNTEAFF.

Turning to this clone: The sample contains more than one DNA sequence encoding this CDR3. The chain couples TRBV5-4 to TRBJ2-5; TRBD1 is a possible D gene (6 bases). The CDR3 loop spans 14 amino acids. Trimming removed 4 bases at V and 1 base at J, with 11 bases between. Per germline, CDR1 SGHNT and CDR2 YYREEE (reference sequence). The CDR3 DNA is TGTGCCAGCAGCCCTGGACAGACCCAAGAGACCCAGTACTTC. Its protein is CASSPGQTQETQYF.

The chain has TRBV6-1 and TRBJ2-2; no reliable D call. The V and J ends lost 6 bases and 5 bases respectively, with 13 bases between them. Germline CDR1 reads MNHNS; CDR2 reads SASEGT. CDR3 length equals 14 residues. The CDR3 sequence is CASRDIFSTGELFF. The DNA for the CDR3 is TGTGCCAGCAGAGACATCTTCTCTACCGGGGAGCTGTTTTTT.